This is a list of T cell receptor beta chains from one sample in a study of blood T cell repertoires in COVID-19. Libraries were prepared by immunoSEQ multiplex PCR; TCRdb keeps only in-frame clonotypes and omits some of them. The table lists 180,000 or so clones, roughly 79% of them singletons. The sample taken for sequencing was peripheral blood. These receptors were collected from a woman aged 40-49 years with COVID-19, enrolled during active disease. Each CDR3 is given with its conserved first and last residue. Each record gives: V gene, D gene, J gene, clone size, CDR3 DNA, CDR3 protein. The D gene is left open where the match is weak. Clone size is shown for a subset of rows, as once, few, many or a class of expanded clone.

V: TRBV18; D: -; J: TRBJ1-4; size: -; DNA: TGTGCCAGCTCACCAGGCCGACGGGAAAAGGTGTTTTTT; CDR3: CASSPGRREKVFF
V: TRBV30; D: -; J: TRBJ1-6; size: -; DNA: TGTGCCTGGAGTGTACTGGTACCGAGCTCAAATTCACCCCTCCACTTT; CDR3: CAWSVLVPSSNSPLHF
V: TRBV9; D: -; J: TRBJ2-1; size: -; DNA: TGTGCCAGCAGCGTAGCGGCTAGCGCCTACAATGAGCAGTTCTTC; CDR3: CASSVAASAYNEQFF
V: TRBV5-4; D: -; J: TRBJ1-1; size: -; DNA: TGTGCCAGCAGCTTCGGGGGTGCTGAAGCTTTCTTT; CDR3: CASSFGGAEAFF
V: TRBV7-8; D: TRBD2; J: TRBJ2-1; size: -; DNA: TGTGCCAGCAGCCCCTGGACTAGCGGAGCGTTGGATGAGCAGTTCTTC; CDR3: CASSPWTSGALDEQFF
V: TRBV5-8; D: -; J: TRBJ1-1; size: few; DNA: TGTGCCAGCAGCTTGGCCTATAGGGGCCACACTGAAGCTTTCTTT; CDR3: CASSLAYRGHTEAFF
V: TRBV19; D: TRBD1; J: TRBJ2-1; size: -; DNA: TGTGCCAGTAGTCCTACCGGGACAGGGGCCTACAATGAGCAGTTCTTC; CDR3: CASSPTGTGAYNEQFF
V: TRBV7-9; D: TRBD1; J: TRBJ1-1; size: -; DNA: TGTGCCAGCAGCCCTCGTGTGGGACAGGGGGCCGACACTGAAGCTTTCTTT; CDR3: CASSPRVGQGADTEAFF
V: TRBV6-1; D: -; J: TRBJ1-6; size: -; DNA: TGTGCCAGCAGTGAAGACGGGAGGTGGTATAATTCACCCCTCCACTTT; CDR3: CASSEDGRWYNSPLHF
V: TRBV4-2; D: TRBD1; J: TRBJ1-3; size: -; DNA: TGTGCCAGCAGCCGGGACAGGGGAGTGTCTGGAAACACCATATATTTT; CDR3: CASSRDRGVSGNTIYF
V: TRBV7-3; D: TRBD1; J: TRBJ1-2; size: -; DNA: TGTGCCAGCAGCTCGTCGACAGGGGAAAACTATGGCTACACCTTC; CDR3: CASSSSTGENYGYTF
V: TRBV2; D: TRBD2; J: TRBJ2-7; size: once; DNA: TGTGCCAGCAGTAGCGGGAGGGCCTACGAGCAGTACTTC; CDR3: CASSSGRAYEQYF
V: TRBV18; D: TRBD1; J: TRBJ1-3; size: -; DNA: TGTGCCAGCTCACCGGGACAGGGGAACACCATATATTTT; CDR3: CASSPGQGNTIYF
V: TRBV18; D: TRBD2; J: TRBJ2-3; size: -; DNA: TGTGCCAGCTCACCAACGTCTAGCGGGAGGCCCCGACGCACAGATACGCAGTATTTT; CDR3: CASSPTSSGRPRRTDTQYF
V: TRBV28; D: TRBD2; J: TRBJ2-1; size: -; DNA: TGTGCCGTGCCGGTGGGGAGGGGCCTTTTAAACAATGAGCAGTTCTTC; CDR3: CAVPVGRGLLNNEQFF
V: TRBV7-3; D: TRBD2; J: TRBJ2-1; size: few; DNA: TGTGCCAGCAGCTTCCTAGCGGGGCCGCTAAGCTCCTACAATGAGCAGTTCTTC; CDR3: CASSFLAGPLSSYNEQFF
V: TRBV7-3; D: -; J: TRBJ2-6; size: -; DNA: TGTGCCAGCAGCCAGATCGACAGCTCTGGGGCCAACGTCCTGACTTTC; CDR3: CASSQIDSSGANVLTF
V: TRBV7-2; D: -; J: TRBJ2-7; size: -; DNA: TGTGCCAGCAGCCCAACGGCCGGGCAGGGCTACGAGCAGTACTTC; CDR3: CASSPTAGQGYEQYF
V: TRBV9; D: TRBD1; J: TRBJ1-2; size: -; DNA: TGTGCCAGCAGCGTAGACCGGGACAGGCTTGGCTACACCTTC; CDR3: CASSVDRDRLGYTF
V: TRBV6-6; D: -; J: TRBJ1-2; size: -; DNA: TGTGCCAGCAGAACAGGGATAGCCTATGGCTACACCTTC; CDR3: CASRTGIAYGYTF
V: TRBV27; D: -; J: TRBJ1-4; size: -; DNA: TGTGCCAGCAGTCCACCCGGGAGAGTTGCTGAAAAACTGTTTTTT; CDR3: CASSPPGRVAEKLFF
V: TRBV6-2/TRBV6-3; D: TRBD2; J: TRBJ2-1; size: -; DNA: TGTGCCAGCAGTTACCTGGGGACTAGCGCGAGGCATGAGCAGTTCTTC; CDR3: CASSYLGTSARHEQFF
V: TRBV5-1; D: -; J: TRBJ2-2; size: -; DNA: TGCGCCAGCAGCTTGGCCCAGATGACCGGGGAGCTGTTTTTT; CDR3: CASSLAQMTGELFF
V: TRBV9; D: -; J: TRBJ1-3; size: -; DNA: TGTGCCAGCAGCGTAGCTCTCGCAGGCTTGGTGGACACCATATATTTT; CDR3: CASSVALAGLVDTIYF
V: TRBV15; D: TRBD1; J: TRBJ1-6; size: -; DNA: TGTGCCACCAGCAGAGAGGACAGGGGAGTCTCACCCCTCCACTTT; CDR3: CATSREDRGVSPLHF
V: TRBV7-8; D: -; J: TRBJ1-4; size: -; DNA: TGTGCCAGCAGCCCCACCAGTCGGGGAGTTAATGAAAAACTGTTTTTT; CDR3: CASSPTSRGVNEKLFF
V: TRBV10-3; D: -; J: TRBJ1-3; size: -; DNA: TGTGCCATCGGTTCCCCCCTGAGCTCTGGAAACACCATATATTTT; CDR3: CAIGSPLSSGNTIYF
V: TRBV19; D: TRBD2; J: TRBJ2-6; size: -; DNA: TGTGCCAGTAGTCCCAGCGGGAGTTCTGGGGCCAACGTCCTGACTTTC; CDR3: CASSPSGSSGANVLTF
V: TRBV11-2; D: -; J: TRBJ2-4; size: -; DNA: TGTGCCAGCAGCCAGATAGCCAAAAACATTCAGTACTTC; CDR3: CASSQIAKNIQYF
V: TRBV29-1; D: TRBD1; J: TRBJ2-1; size: -; DNA: TGCAGCGTGGCTACAGGGGGAGCTGGTAATGAGCAGTTCTTC; CDR3: CSVATGGAGNEQFF
V: TRBV2; D: TRBD2; J: TRBJ2-1; size: -; DNA: TGTGCCAGCAGTCGGACTAGGCCTTTTATGGGTGAGCAGTTCTTC; CDR3: CASSRTRPFMGEQFF
V: TRBV30; D: TRBD1; J: TRBJ1-2; size: -; DNA: TGTGCCTGGAGTAAAAGGACAGGGAGGAGTGGCTACACCTTC; CDR3: CAWSKRTGRSGYTF
V: TRBV11-2; D: -; J: TRBJ2-1; size: once; DNA: TGTGCCAGCAGCCACGGACTCTACAATGAGCAGTTCTTC; CDR3: CASSHGLYNEQFF
V: TRBV3-1/TRBV3-2; D: -; J: TRBJ2-3; size: -; DNA: TGTGCCAGGAGGGGGAACCGCACAGATACGCAGTATTTT; CDR3: CARRGNRTDTQYF
V: TRBV27; D: -; J: TRBJ2-7; size: -; DNA: TGTGCCAGCAGTTTTGCCAGCGGAGGGACGGGAAAACCCTACGAGCAGTACTTC; CDR3: CASSFASGGTGKPYEQYF
V: TRBV5-4; D: TRBD1; J: TRBJ2-5; size: once; DNA: TGTGCCAGCAGCTTGGGGGCAGGGGGCTCAGAGACCCAGTACTTC; CDR3: CASSLGAGGSETQYF
V: TRBV12-5; D: TRBD1; J: TRBJ2-3; size: -; DNA: TGTGCTAGTGGCCGGGACAGCAGCACAGATACGCAGTATTTT; CDR3: CASGRDSSTDTQYF
V: TRBV19; D: TRBD2; J: TRBJ2-3; size: few; DNA: TGTGCCAGTAGTATAAGGACTAGCGGGAAGGAGGGGACAGATACGCAGTATTTT; CDR3: CASSIRTSGKEGTDTQYF
V: TRBV29-1; D: -; J: TRBJ2-1; size: -; DNA: TGCAGCGTCACGGGACAAACAATGAGGGAGTTCTTC; CDR3: CSVTGQTMREFF
V: TRBV3-1/TRBV3-2; D: TRBD2; J: TRBJ2-2; size: -; DNA: TGTGCCAGCAGCCAAGATAGTAGCGGGATTACGGCCGGGGAGCTGTTTTTT; CDR3: CASSQDSSGITAGELFF
V: TRBV27; D: TRBD2; J: TRBJ2-2; size: -; DNA: TGTGCCAGCAGTTTAGCGGGAGGGCCGTCCGGGGAGCTGTTTTTT; CDR3: CASSLAGGPSGELFF